Each of the 14 T cell receptor beta chains below was sequenced from the same sample in a study of OX40 agonist ivuxolimab in advanced cancers. Libraries came from the immunoSEQ multiplex PCR assay. TCRdb carries this immuneACCESS record with in-frame sequences only. Its versions omit some clonotypes, under half of them owing to an unresolved V gene in the studies checked, with the rest unexplained. This sample holds about 76,000 clones; 89% were observed only once. The ten largest clones take up approximately 0.19% of the sample. This material consisted of CD4+ or CD8+ T cells sorted from blood, taken in a trial of the OX40 agonist ivuxolimab. All receptors derive from an adult with an advanced solid tumor such as melanoma, head and neck, liver or kidney cancer.

V and J are TRBV28 and TRBJ2-6; D tentatively reads TRBD1 or TRBD2 (5 bases each). The V gene lost 10 bases and the J gene lost 0 bases, with 10 bases spanning the gap. The CDR3 sequence is 14 residues long. CDR1 is MDHEN and CDR2 is SYDVKM in the germline V gene. CDR3 in DNA: TGTGCCATTACTAGGGGCTCTGGGGCCAACGTCCTGACTTTC. This sequence encodes CAITRGSGANVLTF.

V gene TRBV2 combines with J gene TRBJ2-7; 8 bases align to TRBD1. J lost 5 bases, V lost 6 bases, and 9 bases had no gene match. This CDR3 spans 14 amino acids. CDR1 is SNHLY and CDR2 is FYNNEI in the germline V gene. CDR3 in DNA: TGTGCCAGCAGCCCCCGACAGGGGACCCACGAGCAGTACGTC. Its protein is CASSPRQGTHEQYV.

This chain joins TRBV19 and TRBJ2-1; D perhaps matches TRBD1 (6 bases). This CDR3 contains 17 residues. Germline V CDR1 and CDR2: LNHDA, SQIVND (reference sequence). Trimming removed 8 bases from V and 5 bases from J, with 25 bases in between. The CDR3 DNA is TGTGCCAGTGGAAAGACCTGGGGGCAGGGTGATCACAATGAGCAGTTCTTC. This encodes CASGKTWGQGDHNEQFF.

V gene TRBV14 combines with J gene TRBJ2-2; D remains unclear. V was pared by 2 bases and J by 5 bases, with 9 bases between. The CDR3 is 14 residues long. Per the germline V gene, CDR1 is SGHDN and CDR2 is FVKESK. The CDR3 nucleotides are TGTGCCAGCAGCCAAATCAGAAGAACCGGGGAGCTGTTTTTT. Amino acid sequence: CASSQIRRTGELFF.

The rearrangement uses TRBV25-1 and TRBJ2-1, with 7 bases lining up with TRBD2. The V gene's germline CDR1 is MGHDK and CDR2 SYGVNS. The CDR3 has 13 amino acids. The V segment lost 1 base and the J segment 10 bases; nucleotides outside the gene matches: 4. In nucleotides, the CDR3 is TGTGCCAGCAGTGAATCGGGCGGGAGAGAGCAGTTCTTC. Its protein is CASSESGGREQFF.

This sequence joins TRBV9 and TRBJ2-7; tentatively, D is TRBD1 or TRBD2 (5 bases each). CDR1 and CDR2 (germline): SGDLS, YYNGEE. V lost 3 bases, J lost 6 bases, and 16 bases lay in between. This CDR3 has 14 residues. The CDR3 is CASSEGTSGGEQYF. Here the CDR3 DNA reads TGTGCCAGCAGCGAAGGGACCTCGGGTGGCGAGCAGTACTTC. Supplemented by reference TRBV9 and TRBJ2-7, the full variable domain reads DSGVTQTPKHLITATGQRVTLRCSPRSGDLSVYWYQQSLDQGLQFLIQYYNGEERAKGNILERFSAQQFPDLHSELNLSSLELGDSALYFCASSEGTSGGEQYFGPGTRLTVT.

The chain couples TRBV7-2 to TRBJ1-2; possible D gene TRBD1, 5 bases. The V gene lost 4 bases and the J gene lost 2 bases, with 17 bases spanning the gap. The CDR3 contains 16 residues. Germline V lookup: CDR1 SGHTA, CDR2 FQGNSA. The CDR3 here is CASSSGRWGSNYGYTF. DNA of the CDR3: TGTGCCAGCAGCTCAGGGAGGTGGGGCTCGAACTATGGCTACACCTTC.

This clone was seen only once. The rearrangement uses TRBV14 and TRBJ1-2; no clear D. The CDR3 covers 14 residues. The V and J ends lost 1 base and 4 bases respectively, with 10 bases between them. CDR1 and CDR2 from the germline V gene are SGHDN and FVKESK. The CDR3 nucleotides read TGTGCCAGCAGCCAAGCGGCAGGTCCCTATGGCTACACCTTC. Translation: CASSQAAGPYGYTF. The full variable domain, rest sourced from reference TRBV14 and TRBJ1-2, is EAGVTQFPSHSVIEKGQTVTLRCDPISGHDNLYWYRRVMGKEIKFLLHFVKESKQDESGMPNNRFLAERTGGTYSTLKVQPAELEDSGVYFCASSQAAGPYGYTFGSGTRLTVV.

CDR3 in amino acids: CASSESTGSDTQYF. DNA for the CDR3: TGTGCCAGCAGTGAATCGACAGGGTCAGATACGCAGTATTTT. The chain has TRBV2 and TRBJ2-3, with 7 bases identical to TRBD1. This CDR3 region has 14 residues. Germline CDR1 and CDR2: SNHLY and FYNNEI. V shed 2 bases and J 4 bases; nucleotides not matched to a gene: 3.

This chain connects TRBV30 to TRBJ1-5; D uncertain. Deletions cut 1 base from V and 5 bases from J, with 12 bases between. Germline V gives CDR1 GTSNPN, CDR2 SVGIG (reference sequence). This CDR3 contains 14 residues. The CDR3 loop reads CAWSGGNRDQPQHF. Here the CDR3 DNA reads TGTGCCTGGAGTGGAGGGAATCGGGATCAGCCCCAGCATTTT.

The CDR3 region is CASSLSGRAINEQFF. The CDR3 nucleotides read TGTGCCAGCAGCCTTAGCGGGAGGGCCATAAATGAGCAGTTCTTC. The chain joins TRBV2 to TRBJ2-1; the match to TRBD2 covers 11 bases. The CDR3 is made up of 15 amino acids. The germline CDR1 and CDR2 sequences are SNHLY and FYNNEI. V gave up 6 bases and J gave up 7 bases; unmatched junction bases: 8.

This sequence joins TRBV11-3 and TRBJ2-6; D possibly corresponds to TRBD1 (6 bases). The CDR3 runs 15 residues. Trimming pared 5 bases from V and 2 bases from J, leaving 10 bases between. Per the germline V gene, CDR1 is SGHNT and CDR2 is YENEEA. CDR3 region: CASSPSGAGANVLTF. CDR3 coding DNA: TGTGCCAGCAGCCCTTCAGGGGCTGGGGCCAACGTCCTGACTTTC.

A single count supports this clone. The chain is built from TRBV11-3 and TRBJ1-1; 7 nucleotides match TRBD1. J lost 7 bases, V lost 5 bases, and 7 bases had no gene match. The germline V gene has CDR1 SGHNT and CDR2 YENEEA. This CDR3 has 13 amino acids. CDR3 sequence (DNA): TGTGCCAGCAGCCAAACAGGGGTTAGTGAAGCTTTCTTT. Translated, it gives CASSQTGVSEAFF. The full variable domain, rest sourced from reference TRBV11-3 and TRBJ1-1, is EAGVVQSPRYKIIEKKQPVAFWCNPISGHNTLYWYLQNLGQGPELLIRYENEEAVDDSQLPKDRFSAERLKGVDSTLKIQPAELGDSAVYLCASSQTGVSEAFFGQGTRLTVV.

CDR3 residues: CASSPYTRTANYGYTF. In DNA form, the CDR3 reads TGCGCCAGCAGCCCATATACTCGGACAGCTAACTATGGCTACACCTTC. The rearrangement links TRBV4-3 to TRBJ1-2; TRBD1 is a possible D gene (6 bases). This CDR3 region has 16 residues. Germline-derived CDR1 and CDR2 are LGHNA and YSLEER. V gave up 4 bases and J gave up 0 bases, with 15 bases separating them.